The rows below give T cell receptor beta chains drawn from one sample of a study of T cell responses to AZD1222 COVID-19 vaccine. Only in-frame clones appear in the TCRdb table, and some are missing; sequencing was by immunoSEQ multiplex PCR. The table has around 71,000 clones, 70% to 85% seen once. Sequences were derived from peripheral blood, sampled on day 0 of AZD1222 vaccination. These receptor sequences come from an adult in good health. Both conserved end residues are part of each CDR3. A D gene is named only where the DNA matches it firmly. Clone sizes are given selectively: once, few, many, or a class where the clone is expanded.

clone_size: NA; d_call: NA; v_call: TRBV15; j_call: TRBJ1-5; cdr3_length: 17; cdr3_nt: TGTGCCACCAGCTTTAGCAGAGATCTTAGCGCCAATCAGCCCCAGCATTTT; cdr3_aa: CATSFSRDLSANQPQHF
clone_size: few; d_call: NA; v_call: TRBV5-6; j_call: TRBJ2-3; cdr3_length: 13; cdr3_nt: TGTGCCAGCAGCTTGTTGGAGGTTGATACGCAGTATTTT; cdr3_aa: CASSLLEVDTQYF
clone_size: NA; d_call: TRBD2; v_call: TRBV29-1; j_call: TRBJ2-7; cdr3_length: 12; cdr3_nt: TGCAGCGCCGGAGGGCACGGGGGGGAGCAGTACTTC; cdr3_aa: CSAGGHGGEQYF
clone_size: NA; d_call: TRBD2; v_call: TRBV6-2/TRBV6-3; j_call: TRBJ2-7; cdr3_length: 14; cdr3_nt: TGTGCCAGCAGCCTGGGAGGGGCGACCTACGAGCAGTACTTC; cdr3_aa: CASSLGGATYEQYF
clone_size: NA; d_call: TRBD2; v_call: TRBV5-1; j_call: TRBJ2-1; cdr3_length: 15; cdr3_nt: TGCGCCAGCAGCTTGGGGACTAGCGGAGCTAATGAGCAGTTCTTC; cdr3_aa: CASSLGTSGANEQFF
clone_size: NA; d_call: NA; v_call: TRBV6-5; j_call: TRBJ2-4; cdr3_length: 16; cdr3_nt: TGTGCCAGCAGTTACTCATCAGGGGCAGACAAAAACATTCAGTACTTC; cdr3_aa: CASSYSSGADKNIQYF
clone_size: NA; d_call: TRBD1; v_call: TRBV7-8; j_call: TRBJ2-7; cdr3_length: 14; cdr3_nt: TGTGCCAGCAGCCCCGGGACAGGGGCCTACGAGCAGTACTTC; cdr3_aa: CASSPGTGAYEQYF
clone_size: once; d_call: NA; v_call: TRBV19; j_call: TRBJ2-1; cdr3_length: 17; cdr3_nt: TGTGCCAGTAGTATAGCTAGCGTTTGGAGCTCCTACAATGAGCAGTTCTTC; cdr3_aa: CASSIASVWSSYNEQFF
clone_size: NA; d_call: TRBD1; v_call: TRBV7-7; j_call: TRBJ2-5; cdr3_length: 15; cdr3_nt: TGTGCTAGCAGCTCCGGGACAGGGGCTGGGGAGACCCAGTACTTC; cdr3_aa: CASSSGTGAGETQYF
clone_size: NA; d_call: NA; v_call: TRBV27; j_call: TRBJ1-2; cdr3_length: 14; cdr3_nt: TGTGCCAGCCGAAACGGGGATAGCGGCTATGGCTACACCTTC; cdr3_aa: CASRNGDSGYGYTF
clone_size: NA; d_call: TRBD1; v_call: TRBV5-6; j_call: TRBJ2-7; cdr3_length: 19; cdr3_nt: TGTGCCAGCAGCTTGGCCGCGACAGGGCGTTTTACTGGTCCCTACGAGCAGTACTTC; cdr3_aa: CASSLAATGRFTGPYEQYF
clone_size: medium-sized; d_call: NA; v_call: TRBV2; j_call: TRBJ2-7; cdr3_length: 13; cdr3_nt: TGTGCCAGCAGCCCGAATCGGGGTTACGAGCAGTACTTC; cdr3_aa: CASSPNRGYEQYF
clone_size: NA; d_call: NA; v_call: TRBV24-1; j_call: TRBJ2-2; cdr3_length: 13; cdr3_nt: TGTGCCACCGGGCTGCCGAACACCGGGGAGCTGTTTTTT; cdr3_aa: CATGLPNTGELFF
clone_size: NA; d_call: TRBD1; v_call: TRBV5-1; j_call: TRBJ1-3; cdr3_length: 17; cdr3_nt: TGCGCCAGCAGCTCAGAGACAGGGGGCAGAAACGGAAACACCATATATTTT; cdr3_aa: CASSSETGGRNGNTIYF
clone_size: NA; d_call: TRBD1; v_call: TRBV6-5; j_call: TRBJ1-5; cdr3_length: 16; cdr3_nt: TGTGCCAGCAGTTCCGGGACAGCGTATAGCAATCAGCCCCAGCATTTT; cdr3_aa: CASSSGTAYSNQPQHF
clone_size: NA; d_call: TRBD2; v_call: TRBV10-3; j_call: TRBJ2-1; cdr3_length: 14; cdr3_nt: TGTGCCATCAGGGGTGGAGCGGGAGCGGATGAGCAGTTCTTC; cdr3_aa: CAIRGGAGADEQFF
clone_size: NA; d_call: NA; v_call: TRBV19; j_call: TRBJ1-2; cdr3_length: 15; cdr3_nt: TGTGCCAGTAGTCGTGGAGCAGAGAACATCTATGGCTACACCTTC; cdr3_aa: CASSRGAENIYGYTF
clone_size: NA; d_call: NA; v_call: TRBV4-1; j_call: TRBJ2-7; cdr3_length: 14; cdr3_nt: TGCGCCAGCAGCCAAGATCGTGGGGGCTACGAGCAGTACTTC; cdr3_aa: CASSQDRGGYEQYF
clone_size: once; d_call: NA; v_call: TRBV19; j_call: TRBJ1-5; cdr3_length: 17; cdr3_nt: TGTGCCAGTAGTAGCTTTGTGGGCGGGGAAAATAATCAGCCCCAGCATTTT; cdr3_aa: CASSSFVGGENNQPQHF
clone_size: NA; d_call: TRBD2; v_call: TRBV18; j_call: TRBJ2-7; cdr3_length: 15; cdr3_nt: TGTGCCAGCTCACAACTACTAGCGGACTCCTACGAGCAGTACTTC; cdr3_aa: CASSQLLADSYEQYF
clone_size: NA; d_call: NA; v_call: TRBV30; j_call: TRBJ1-1; cdr3_length: 13; cdr3_nt: TGTGCCTGGAGTGGCAATGAAGGGACTGAAGCTTTCTTT; cdr3_aa: CAWSGNEGTEAFF